This is a list of T cell receptor beta chains from one sample in a study of regulatory T cells in long-lasting Graves disease. One entry per CDR3 protein results from TCRdb running MiXCR on the multiplex PCR reads. The data show around 500,000 distinct CDR3 sequences, with about 11% seen just once and almost 9% held by the top ten. This sample was also put to use in a study of T cells in Graves' hyperthyroidism and ophthalmopathy.

This material consisted of peripheral blood mononuclear cells (PBMCs), taken at new diagnosis, from a patient treated with antithyroid drugs. These receptors were collected from a woman aged 25 to 39 with Graves disease. Both conserved end residues are part of each CDR3. The D gene is left open where the match is weak. Some rows mark clone size as missing; the rest say once, few, many or name a class of expanded clone.

>TRBV11-2|few|.|TRBJ1-1
CASSQERTDLNTEAFF
TGTGCCAGCAGCCAAGAACGGACTGATTTGAACACTGAAGCTTTCTTT
>TRBV5-4|.|TRBD2|TRBJ2-1
CASSGGLATVNEQFF
TGTGCCAGCAGCGGTGGACTAGCTACCGTCAATGAGCAGTTCTTC
>TRBV28|many|.|TRBJ1-1
CASSFEPGETEAFF
TGTGCCAGCAGTTTTGAACCAGGGGAAACTGAAGCTTTCTTT
>TRBV28|many|.|TRBJ1-1
CASSIPGSEAFF
TGTGCCAGCAGTATTCCAGGGTCTGAAGCTTTCTTT
>TRBV27|many|.|TRBJ1-5
CASIYGGPNQPQHF
TGTGCCAGCATATACGGGGGACCCAATCAGCCCCAGCATTTT
>TRBV6-5|few|.|TRBJ1-6
CASSYSAQGSGTNSPLHF
TGTGCCAGCAGTTACTCGGCTCAGGGTTCGGGTACAAATTCACCCCTCCACTTT
>TRBV28|many|.|TRBJ2-3
CASSLPARDTQYF
TGTGCCAGCAGTTTACCTGCCCGGGATACGCAGTATTTT
>TRBV12-3/TRBV12-4|many|.|TRBJ2-1
CASSRPDTYNEQFF
TGTGCCAGCAGCCGGCCGGACACCTACAATGAGCAGTTCTTC
>TRBV2|.|.|TRBJ2-7
CASSLGRMQGYEQYF
TGTGCCAGCAGCTTAGGCCGAATGCAGGGTTACGAGCAGTACTTC
>TRBV6-1|few|TRBD1|TRBJ1-1
CASRGTVGTEAFF
TGTGCCTCCAGGGGGACAGTTGGGACTGAAGCTTTCTTT
>TRBV7-2|many|.|TRBJ1-4
CASSFDGKEKLFF
TGTGCCAGCAGCTTTGACGGCAAAGAAAAACTGTTTTTT
>TRBV6-9|.|.|TRBJ2-7
CASSYSGSDEQYF
TGTGCCAGCAGTTACTCCGGGTCTGACGAGCAGTACTTC
>TRBV5-1|few|.|TRBJ2-1
CASSLTPASAPDEQFF
TGCGCCAGCAGCTTGACTCCCGCTAGCGCCCCAGATGAGCAGTTCTTC
>TRBV20-1|.|.|TRBJ2-3
CSVRSDTTDTQYF
TGCAGTGTTAGAAGCGATACCACAGATACGCAGTATTTT